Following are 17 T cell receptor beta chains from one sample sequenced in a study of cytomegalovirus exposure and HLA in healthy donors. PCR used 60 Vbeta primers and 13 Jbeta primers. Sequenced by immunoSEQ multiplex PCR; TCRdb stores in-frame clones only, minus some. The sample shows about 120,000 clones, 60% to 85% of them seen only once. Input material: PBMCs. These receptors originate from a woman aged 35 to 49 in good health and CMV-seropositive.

Here the CDR3 reads CASSMKMEGFEQYF. CDR3 nucleotides: TGTGCCAGTAGTATGAAGATGGAGGGGTTCGAGCAGTACTTC. V and J are TRBV19 and TRBJ2-5; a weak D match, TRBD2 (6 bases). The last part of the DNA fits TRBJ2-7 better; the J call may be wrong. Germline V gene sequence: CDR1 LNHDA, CDR2 SQIVND (reference sequence). The CDR3 extends over 14 amino acids.

The CDR3 nucleotides read TGTGCCAGCAGGTCAGGGGAGACCCAGTACTTC. This codes for CASRSGETQYF. This chain links TRBV6-5 with TRBJ2-5; weak D call: TRBD1 (5 bases). V lost 6 bases and J lost 5, with 7 bases in between. There are 11 residues in the CDR3. Germline V CDR1 and CDR2: MNHEY, SVGAGI.

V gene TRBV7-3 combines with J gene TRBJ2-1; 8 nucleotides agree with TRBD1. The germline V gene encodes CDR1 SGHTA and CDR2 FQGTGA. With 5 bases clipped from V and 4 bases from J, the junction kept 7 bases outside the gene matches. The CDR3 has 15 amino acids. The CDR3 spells CASSPIRGPYNEQFF. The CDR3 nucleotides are TGTGCCAGCAGCCCTATCAGGGGGCCTTACAATGAGCAGTTCTTC. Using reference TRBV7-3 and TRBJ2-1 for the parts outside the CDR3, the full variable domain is GAGVSQTPSNKVTEKGKYVELRCDPISGHTALYWYRQSLGQGPEFLIYFQGTGAADDSGLPNDRFFAVRPEGSVSTLKIQRTERGDSAVYLCASSPIRGPYNEQFFGPGTRLTVL.

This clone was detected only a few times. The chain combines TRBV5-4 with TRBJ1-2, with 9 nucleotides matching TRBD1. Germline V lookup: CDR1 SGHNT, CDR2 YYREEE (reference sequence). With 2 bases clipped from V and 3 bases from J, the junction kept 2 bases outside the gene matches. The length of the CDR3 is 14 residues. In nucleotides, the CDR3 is TGTGCCAGCAGCTTTGGGACAGGGCACTATGGCTACACCTTC. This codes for CASSFGTGHYGYTF.

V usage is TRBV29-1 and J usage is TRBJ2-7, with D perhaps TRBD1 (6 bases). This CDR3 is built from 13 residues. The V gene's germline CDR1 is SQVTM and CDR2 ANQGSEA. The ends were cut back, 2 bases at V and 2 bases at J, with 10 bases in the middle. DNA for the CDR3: TGCAGCGTTGAACCGACAGGCGCCTACGAGCAGTACTTC. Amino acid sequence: CSVEPTGAYEQYF.

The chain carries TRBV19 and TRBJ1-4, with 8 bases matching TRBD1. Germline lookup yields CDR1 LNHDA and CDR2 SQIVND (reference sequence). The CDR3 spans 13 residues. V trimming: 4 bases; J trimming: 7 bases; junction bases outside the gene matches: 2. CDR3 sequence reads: CASSKDRAEKLFF. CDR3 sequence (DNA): TGTGCCAGTAGTAAGGACAGGGCTGAAAAACTGTTTTTT.

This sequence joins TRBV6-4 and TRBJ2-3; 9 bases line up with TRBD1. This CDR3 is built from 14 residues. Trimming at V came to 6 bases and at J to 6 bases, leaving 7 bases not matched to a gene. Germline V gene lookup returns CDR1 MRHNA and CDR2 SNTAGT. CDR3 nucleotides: TGTGCCAGCAGCCAAACAGGGGGCAGGGATACGCAGTATTTT. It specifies CASSQTGGRDTQYF.

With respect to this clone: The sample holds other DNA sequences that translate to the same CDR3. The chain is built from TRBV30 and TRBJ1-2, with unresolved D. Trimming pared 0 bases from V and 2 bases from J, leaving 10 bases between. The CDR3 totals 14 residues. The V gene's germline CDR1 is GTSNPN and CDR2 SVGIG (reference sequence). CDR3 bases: TGTGCCTGGAGTGTACTCGGGAGGAACTATGGCTACACCTTC. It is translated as CAWSVLGRNYGYTF.

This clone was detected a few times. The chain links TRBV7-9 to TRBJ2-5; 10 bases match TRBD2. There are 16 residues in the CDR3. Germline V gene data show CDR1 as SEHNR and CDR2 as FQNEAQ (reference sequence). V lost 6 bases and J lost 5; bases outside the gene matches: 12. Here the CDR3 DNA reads TGTGCCAGCAGTTTGTCTCAAGCGGGAGGGAGGGAGACCCAGTACTTC. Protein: CASSLSQAGGRETQYF.

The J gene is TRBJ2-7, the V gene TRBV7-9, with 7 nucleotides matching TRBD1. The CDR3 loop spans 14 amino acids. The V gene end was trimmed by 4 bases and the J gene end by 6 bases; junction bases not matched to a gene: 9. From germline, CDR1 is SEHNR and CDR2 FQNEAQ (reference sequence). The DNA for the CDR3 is TGTGCCAGCAGCTCCGGGACAGCCCTCCCCGAGCAGTACTTC. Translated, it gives CASSSGTALPEQYF.

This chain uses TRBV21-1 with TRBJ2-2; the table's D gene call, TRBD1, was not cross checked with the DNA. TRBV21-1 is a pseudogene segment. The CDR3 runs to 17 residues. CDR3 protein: CASSKHPGQGNTGELFF. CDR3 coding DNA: TGTGCCAGCAGCAAACACCCGGGACAGGGGAACACCGGGGAGCTGTTTTTT.

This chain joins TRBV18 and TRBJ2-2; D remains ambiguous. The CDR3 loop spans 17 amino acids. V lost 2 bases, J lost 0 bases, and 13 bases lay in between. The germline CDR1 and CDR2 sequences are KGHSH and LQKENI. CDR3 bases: TGTGCCAGCTCACCAGACAAATCCAAAACGAACACCGGGGAGCTGTTTTTT. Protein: CASSPDKSKTNTGELFF.

CDR3 DNA sequence: TGTGCCAGCAGCTTATTGGGGGAGGATGGCTACACCTTC. Amino acid sequence: CASSLLGEDGYTF. V is TRBV7-2 and J is TRBJ1-2, with D perhaps matching TRBD1 (5 bases). With 2 bases removed from V and 6 bases from J, the gap between germline ends came to 10 bases. Per germline, CDR1 SGHTA and CDR2 FQGNSA. This CDR3 spans 13 amino acids.

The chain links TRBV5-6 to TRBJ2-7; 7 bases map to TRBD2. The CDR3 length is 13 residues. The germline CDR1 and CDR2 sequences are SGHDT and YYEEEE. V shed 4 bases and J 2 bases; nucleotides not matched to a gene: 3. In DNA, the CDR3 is TGTGCCAGCAGCCCCGGGACTACCTACGAGCAGTACTTC. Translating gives CASSPGTTYEQYF.

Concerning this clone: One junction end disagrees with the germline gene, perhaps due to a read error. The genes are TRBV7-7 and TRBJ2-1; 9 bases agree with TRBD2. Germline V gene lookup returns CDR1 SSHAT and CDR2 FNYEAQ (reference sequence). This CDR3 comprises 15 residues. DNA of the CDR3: TGTGCTAGCAGCCACGGACTAGCGCCAGAAGGGGAGCAGTTCTTC. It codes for CASSHGLAPEGEQFF.

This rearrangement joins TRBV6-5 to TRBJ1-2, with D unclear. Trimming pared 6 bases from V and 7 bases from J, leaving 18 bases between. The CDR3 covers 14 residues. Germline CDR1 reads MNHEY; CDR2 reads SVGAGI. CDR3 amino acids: CASSPSHRGSGYTF. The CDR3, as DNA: TGTGCCAGCAGCCCCTCCCATCGAGGTAGTGGCTACACCTTC.

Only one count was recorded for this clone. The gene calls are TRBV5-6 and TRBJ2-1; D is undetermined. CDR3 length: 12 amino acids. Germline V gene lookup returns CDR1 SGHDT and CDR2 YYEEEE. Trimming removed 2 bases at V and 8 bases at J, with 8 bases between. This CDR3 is CASSLKAYEQFF. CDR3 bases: TGTGCCAGCAGCTTAAAAGCGTATGAGCAGTTCTTC.